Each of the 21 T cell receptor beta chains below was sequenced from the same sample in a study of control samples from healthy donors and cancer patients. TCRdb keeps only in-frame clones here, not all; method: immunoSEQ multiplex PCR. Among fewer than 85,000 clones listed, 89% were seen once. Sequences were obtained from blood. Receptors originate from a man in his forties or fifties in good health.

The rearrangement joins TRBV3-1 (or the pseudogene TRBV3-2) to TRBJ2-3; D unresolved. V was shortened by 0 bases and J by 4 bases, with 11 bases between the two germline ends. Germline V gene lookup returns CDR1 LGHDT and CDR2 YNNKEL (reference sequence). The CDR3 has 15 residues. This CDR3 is CASSQDGGTSDTQYF. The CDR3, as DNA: TGTGCCAGCAGCCAAGATGGCGGCACCTCAGATACGCAGTATTTT.

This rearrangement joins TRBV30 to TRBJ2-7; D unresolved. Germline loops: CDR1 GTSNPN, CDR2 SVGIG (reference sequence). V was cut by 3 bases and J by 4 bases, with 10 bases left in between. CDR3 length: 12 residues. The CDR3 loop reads CAWSSGVYEQYF. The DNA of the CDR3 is TGTGCCTGGAGCTCAGGAGTGTACGAGCAGTACTTC.

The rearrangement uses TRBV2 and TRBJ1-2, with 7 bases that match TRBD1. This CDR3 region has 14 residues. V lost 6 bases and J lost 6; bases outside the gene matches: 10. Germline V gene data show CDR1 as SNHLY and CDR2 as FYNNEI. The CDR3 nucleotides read TGTGCCAGCAGGAAAATGGGGGACAGAGATGGCTACACCTTC. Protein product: CASRKMGDRDGYTF.

The CDR3 spells CASSLASVYTGLGYGYTF. CDR3 in DNA: TGTGCCAGCAGCTTAGCGTCGGTGTATACAGGGCTCGGCTATGGCTACACCTTC. The J gene is TRBJ1-2, the V gene TRBV7-6; weak D call: TRBD1 (6 bases). The CDR3 has 18 residues. CDR1 and CDR2 (germline): SGHVS, FNYEAQ. V was cut by 0 bases and J by 4 bases, with 21 bases left in between.

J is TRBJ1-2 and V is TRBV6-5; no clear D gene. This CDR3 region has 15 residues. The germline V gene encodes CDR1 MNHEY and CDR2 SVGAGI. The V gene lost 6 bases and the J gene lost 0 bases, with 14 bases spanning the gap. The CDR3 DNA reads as TGTGCCAGCAGCAGACCCACGCGCTCTAACTATGGCTACACCTTC. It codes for CASSRPTRSNYGYTF.

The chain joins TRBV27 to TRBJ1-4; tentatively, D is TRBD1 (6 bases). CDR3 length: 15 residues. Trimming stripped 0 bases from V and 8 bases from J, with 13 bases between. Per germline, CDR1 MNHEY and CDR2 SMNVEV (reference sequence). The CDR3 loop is CASSLSPGGGEKLFF. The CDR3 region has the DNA TGTGCCAGCAGTTTATCTCCGGGGGGCGGGGAAAAACTGTTTTTT.

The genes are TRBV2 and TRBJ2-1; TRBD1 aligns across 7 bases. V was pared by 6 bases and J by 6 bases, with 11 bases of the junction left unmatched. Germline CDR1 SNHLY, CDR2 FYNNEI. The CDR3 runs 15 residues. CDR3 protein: CASREQGPVSNEQFF. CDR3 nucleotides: TGTGCCAGCAGGGAACAGGGGCCTGTTAGCAATGAGCAGTTCTTC.

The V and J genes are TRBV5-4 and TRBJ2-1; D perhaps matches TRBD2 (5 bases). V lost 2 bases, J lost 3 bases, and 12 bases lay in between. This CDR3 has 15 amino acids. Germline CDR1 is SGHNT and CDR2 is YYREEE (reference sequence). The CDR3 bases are TGTGCCAGCAGCTTAGAGCGGTTCCACTACAATGAGCAGTTCTTC. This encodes CASSLERFHYNEQFF.

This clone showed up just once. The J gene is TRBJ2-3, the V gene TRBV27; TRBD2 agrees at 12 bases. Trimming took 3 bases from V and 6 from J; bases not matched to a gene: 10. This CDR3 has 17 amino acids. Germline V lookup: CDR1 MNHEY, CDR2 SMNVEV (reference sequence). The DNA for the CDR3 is TGTGCCAGCAGTTTCCTGGGGGCTAGCGGGGGGGCGGATACGCAGTATTTT. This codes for CASSFLGASGGADTQYF.

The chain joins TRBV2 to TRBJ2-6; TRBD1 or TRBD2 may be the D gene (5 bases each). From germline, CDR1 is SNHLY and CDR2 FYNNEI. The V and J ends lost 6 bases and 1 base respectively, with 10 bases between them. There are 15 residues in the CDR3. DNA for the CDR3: TGTGCCAGCAGGGGCTGGGGGTCTGGGGCCAACGTCCTGACTTTC. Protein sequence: CASRGWGSGANVLTF.

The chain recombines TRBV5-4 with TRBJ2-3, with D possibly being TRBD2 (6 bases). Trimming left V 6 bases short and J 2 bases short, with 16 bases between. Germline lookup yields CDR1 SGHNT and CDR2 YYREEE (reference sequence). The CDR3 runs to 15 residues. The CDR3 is CASTSSGVTTDTQYF. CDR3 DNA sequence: TGTGCCAGCACCTCGTCGGGGGTTACCACAGATACGCAGTATTTT.

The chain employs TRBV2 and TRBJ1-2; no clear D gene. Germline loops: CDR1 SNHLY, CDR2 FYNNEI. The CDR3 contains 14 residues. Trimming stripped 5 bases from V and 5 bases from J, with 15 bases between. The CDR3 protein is CASSSRQAIYGYTF. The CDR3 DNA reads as TGTGCCAGCAGTTCCCGGCAGGCTATATATGGCTACACCTTC.

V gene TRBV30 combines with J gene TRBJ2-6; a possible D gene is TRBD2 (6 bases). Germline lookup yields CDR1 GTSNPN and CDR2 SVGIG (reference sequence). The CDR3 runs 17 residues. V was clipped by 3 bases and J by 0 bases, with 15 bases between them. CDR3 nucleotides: TGTGCCTGGAGGCGGGGACGGGGTTCCTCTGGGGCCAACGTCCTGACTTTC. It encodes CAWRRGRGSSGANVLTF.

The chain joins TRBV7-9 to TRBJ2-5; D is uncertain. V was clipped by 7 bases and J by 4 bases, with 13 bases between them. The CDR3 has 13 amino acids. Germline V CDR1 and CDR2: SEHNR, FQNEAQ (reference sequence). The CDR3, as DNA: TGTGCCAGCAAATTCTATCCTGGAGAGACCCAGTACTTC. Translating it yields CASKFYPGETQYF. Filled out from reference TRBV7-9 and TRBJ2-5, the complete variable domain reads DTGVSQNPRHKITKRGQNVTFRCDPISEHNRLYWYRQTLGQGPEFLTYFQNEAQLEKSRLLSDRFSAERPKGSFSTLEIQRTEQGDSAMYLCASKFYPGETQYFGPGTRLLVL.

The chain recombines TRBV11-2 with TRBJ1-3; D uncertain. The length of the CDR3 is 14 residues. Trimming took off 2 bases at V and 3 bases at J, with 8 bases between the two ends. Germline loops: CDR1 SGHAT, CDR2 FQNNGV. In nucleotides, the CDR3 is TGTGCCAGCAGCTTACTACACGGTGGAAACACCATATATTTT. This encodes CASSLLHGGNTIYF.

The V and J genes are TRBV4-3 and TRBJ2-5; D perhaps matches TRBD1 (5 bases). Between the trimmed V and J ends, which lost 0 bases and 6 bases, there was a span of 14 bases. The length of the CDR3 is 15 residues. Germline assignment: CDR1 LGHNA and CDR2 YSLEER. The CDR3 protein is CASSQERGSRQTQYF. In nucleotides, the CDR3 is TGCGCCAGCAGCCAAGAAAGGGGTAGTAGACAGACCCAGTACTTC.

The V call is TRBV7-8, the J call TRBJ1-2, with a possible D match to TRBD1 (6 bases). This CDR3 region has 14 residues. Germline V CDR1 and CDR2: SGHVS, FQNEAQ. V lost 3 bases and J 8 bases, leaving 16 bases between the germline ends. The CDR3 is CASSLAGQGYGYTF. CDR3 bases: TGTGCCAGCAGCTTGGCGGGGCAGGGGTACGGCTACACCTTC.

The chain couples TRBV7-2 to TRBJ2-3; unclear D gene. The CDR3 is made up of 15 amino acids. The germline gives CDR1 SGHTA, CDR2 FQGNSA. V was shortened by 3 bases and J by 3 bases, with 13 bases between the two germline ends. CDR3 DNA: TGTGCCAGCAGCTTTGGTCCCCCTGGGACAGATACGCAGTATTTT. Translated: CASSFGPPGTDTQYF.

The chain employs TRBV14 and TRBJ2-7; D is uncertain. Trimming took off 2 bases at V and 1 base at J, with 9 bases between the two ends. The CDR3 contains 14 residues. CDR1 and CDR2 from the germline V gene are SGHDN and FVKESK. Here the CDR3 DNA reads TGTGCCAGCAGCCAAAATAGGGCGTCCTACGAGCAGTACTTC. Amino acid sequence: CASSQNRASYEQYF.

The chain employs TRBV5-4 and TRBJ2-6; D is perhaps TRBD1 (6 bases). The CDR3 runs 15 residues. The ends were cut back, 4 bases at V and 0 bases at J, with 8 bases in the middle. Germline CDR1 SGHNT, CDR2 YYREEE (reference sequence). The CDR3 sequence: CASSKQGSGANVLTF. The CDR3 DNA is TGTGCCAGCAGCAAACAGGGCTCTGGGGCCAACGTCCTGACTTTC. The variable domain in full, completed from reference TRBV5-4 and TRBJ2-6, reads ETGVTQSPTHLIKTRGQQVTLRCSSQSGHNTVSWYQQALGQGPQFIFQYYREEENGRGNFPPRFSGLQFPNYSSELNVNALELDDSALYLCASSKQGSGANVLTFGAGSRLTVL.

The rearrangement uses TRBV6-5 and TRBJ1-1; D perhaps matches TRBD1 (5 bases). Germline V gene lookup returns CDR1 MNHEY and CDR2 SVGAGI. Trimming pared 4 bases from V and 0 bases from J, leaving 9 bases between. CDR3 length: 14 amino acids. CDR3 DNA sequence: TGTGCCAGCAGTTGGGGGACTCTGAACACTGAAGCTTTCTTT. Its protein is CASSWGTLNTEAFF.